This T cell receptor beta chain is drawn from a study of blood T cell repertoires in COVID-19. Overall study context: Researchers got acute and convalescent COVID-19 samples from the United States, Italy and Spain. From T cells, B-cell-depleted T cells, or PBMCs came the material, which was cDNA or gDNA.

Original data processing: Estimated nucleated cell counts came from reference gene primer amplification. This table comes from immunoSEQ multiplex PCR, and its TCRdb copy is limited to in-frame clones, with some not included. The V and J calls and clone size come from that table; D and trimming were worked out from the DNA. The data show around 130,000 clones, approximately 85% seen once. Between the trimmed V and J ends, which lost 4 bases and 6 bases, there was a span of 18 bases. CDR1 is WSHSY, CDR2 SAAADI, per germline. The CDR3 has 16 amino acids. In this sample, this clone turned up a few times.

Material for sequencing was peripheral blood. J is TRBJ2-2 and V is TRBV10-2; D perhaps matches TRBD2 (6 bases). The sequence was collected from a human donor in a cohort sampled during active COVID-19. CDR3 residues: CASSARLLGGPGELFF. The CDR3 DNA reads TGCGCCAGCAGTGCGCGGTTACTCGGGGGACCCGGGGAGCTGTTTTTT.